This passage covers 19 T cell receptor beta chains from one sample sequenced in a study of blood T cell repertoires in COVID-19. Clones were read by immunoSEQ multiplex PCR, and TCRdb kept only the in-frame ones, dropping some. Of 150,000 or so clones in the sample, over 75% were seen once. Sequencing was carried out using peripheral blood. Receptor source: a man aged 55 to 69 with active or convalescent COVID-19.

This sequence joins TRBV6-5 and TRBJ2-2; tentative D call: TRBD2 (5 bases). Trimming removed 7 bases from V and 7 bases from J, with 16 bases in between. Germline CDR1 reads MNHEY; CDR2 reads SVGAGI. This CDR3 region has 14 residues. CDR3 amino acids: CASKMRDRGGELFF. The CDR3 DNA reads TGTGCCAGCAAAATGAGGGATCGGGGCGGGGAGCTGTTTTTT.

The table lists this clone with a count of one. V is TRBV14 and J is TRBJ1-6; 7 positions agree with TRBD1. This CDR3 region has 17 residues. CDR1 and CDR2 (germline): SGHDN, FVKESK. Trimming removed 8 bases from V and 0 bases from J; junction bases left unmatched: 10. This CDR3 reads CASRPTGQSSYNSPLHF. The CDR3 region has the DNA TGTGCCAGCCGTCCGACAGGGCAAAGCTCCTATAATTCACCCCTCCACTTT.

The chain joins TRBV12-3 or TRBV12-4 to TRBJ2-5; TRBD2 aligns across 7 bases. Germline trimming cut 6 bases from V and 3 bases from J; bases unmatched to any gene: 4. The CDR3 loop spans 13 amino acids. The CDR3 sequence is CASSLSGKETQYF. The CDR3 DNA sequence: TGTGCCAGCAGCTTAAGCGGGAAAGAGACCCAGTACTTC.

V gene TRBV28 combines with J gene TRBJ2-1; 7 bases match TRBD2. The CDR3 is made up of 15 amino acids. Germline V lookup: CDR1 MDHEN, CDR2 SYDVKM. V lost 7 bases and J lost 4; bases outside the gene matches: 10. The CDR3 DNA sequence: TGTGCCAGCACCGATGGGGCTAGCGGTTACAATGAGCAGTTCTTC. Translating it yields CASTDGASGYNEQFF.

The chain recombines TRBV28 with TRBJ1-4; 7 bases line up with TRBD1. From germline, CDR1 is MDHEN and CDR2 SYDVKM. The CDR3 runs 14 residues. With 6 bases clipped from V and 7 bases from J, the junction kept 8 bases outside the gene matches. The CDR3 DNA follows: TGTGCCAGCAGGATGGAGGGGGCGGTTGAAAAACTGTTTTTT. Amino acid sequence: CASRMEGAVEKLFF. Complete variable domain (other parts from reference TRBV28 and TRBJ1-4): DVKVTQSSRYLVKRTGEKVFLECVQDMDHENMFWYRQDPGLGLRLIYFSYDVKMKEKGDIPEGYSVSREKKERFSLILESASTNQTSMYLCASRMEGAVEKLFFGSGTQLSVL.

The chain couples TRBV11-2 to TRBJ1-4; 9 nucleotides align to TRBD1. CDR3 length: 15 amino acids. Unmatched junction bases numbered 14, after V lost 5 bases and J lost 13 bases. Germline V lookup: CDR1 SGHAT, CDR2 FQNNGV. CDR3: CASSPKGDRAGGLFF. DNA of the CDR3: TGTGCCAGCAGCCCCAAGGGGGACAGGGCCGGGGGACTGTTTTTT.

The chain recombines TRBV19 with TRBJ2-1; 14 nucleotides align to TRBD2. The V gene's germline CDR1 is LNHDA and CDR2 SQIVND (reference sequence). This CDR3 contains 17 residues. The V gene end was trimmed by 0 bases and the J gene end by 9 bases; junction bases not matched to a gene: 7. The CDR3, as DNA: TGTGCCAGTAGTATAGATGGGGGACTAGCGGGGGTGGGTGAGCAGTTCTTC. This translates into CASSIDGGLAGVGEQFF.

The chain joins TRBV7-9 to TRBJ2-3; D not resolved. CDR3 length: 15 amino acids. Germline values: CDR1 SEHNR, CDR2 FQNEAQ (reference sequence). V lost 5 bases to trimming and J lost 2 bases, with 14 bases between them. The DNA for the CDR3 is TGTGCCAGCAGCCTTCTCGGAGCCGACACAGATACGCAGTATTTT. The encoded protein is CASSLLGADTDTQYF.

V usage is TRBV19 and J usage is TRBJ1-5, with a weak D call TRBD1 (6 bases). Trimming left V 7 bases short and J 1 base short, with 14 bases between. CDR1 is LNHDA and CDR2 is SQIVND in the germline V gene (reference sequence). This CDR3 is 15 amino acids long. The chain's CDR3 is CASTPPGTSNQPQHF. For the CDR3, the DNA is TGTGCCAGTACCCCCCCGGGGACAAGCAATCAGCCCCAGCATTTT.

The chain links TRBV15 to TRBJ2-1, with 8 bases that match TRBD1. The CDR3 runs to 15 residues. V lost 1 base and J lost 7; bases outside the gene matches: 6. CDR1 and CDR2 from the germline V gene are LNHNV and YYDKDF (reference sequence). In DNA, the CDR3 is TGTGCCACCAGCAGAGGTGGACAGGGAACAAATGAGCAGTTCTTC. Encoded protein: CATSRGGQGTNEQFF.

V usage is TRBV9 and J usage is TRBJ1-4; D not resolved. The CDR3 runs 15 residues. In germline, CDR1 is SGDLS, CDR2 YYNGEE. V gave up 4 bases and J gave up 4 bases, with 14 bases separating them. DNA of the CDR3: TGTGCCAGCAGCCTACGGACGGGAATTAATGAAAAACTGTTTTTT. As protein: CASSLRTGINEKLFF.

The rearrangement links TRBV19 to TRBJ2-1, with 8 bases identical to TRBD1. With 11 bases clipped from V and 3 bases from J, the junction kept 12 bases outside the gene matches. In germline, CDR1 is LNHDA, CDR2 SQIVND (reference sequence). The CDR3 has 15 residues. CDR3 region: CASRGWGQDYNEQFF. The CDR3 DNA follows: TGTGCCTCTAGGGGGTGGGGACAGGACTACAATGAGCAGTTCTTC.

The rearrangement uses TRBV6-6 and TRBJ2-3; D is unresolved. Germline CDR1 MNHNY, CDR2 SVGAGI (reference sequence). This CDR3 contains 13 residues. The V and J ends lost 6 bases and 2 bases respectively, with 9 bases between them. DNA for the CDR3: TGTGCCAGCAGCTCCCGTCCCACAGATACGCAGTATTTT. Amino acids: CASSSRPTDTQYF.

This chain uses TRBV19 with TRBJ1-6, with unresolved D. Germline-derived CDR1 and CDR2 are LNHDA and SQIVND (reference sequence). Trimming removed 1 base at V and 0 bases at J, with 10 bases between. This CDR3 region has 17 residues. In DNA form, the CDR3 reads TGTGCCAGTAGTATAGTGACGGGAAGCTCCTATAATTCACCCCTCCACTTT. Protein product: CASSIVTGSSYNSPLHF. The whole variable domain, filled in from reference TRBV19 and TRBJ1-6, reads DGGITQSPKYLFRKEGQNVTLSCEQNLNHDAMYWYRQDPGQGLRLIYYSQIVNDFQKGDIAEGYSVSREKKESFPLTVTSAQKNPTAFYLCASSIVTGSSYNSPLHFGNGTRLTVT.

Details on this clone: The junction departs from the called germline gene at one end, perhaps through a read error. The V call is TRBV7-2, the J call TRBJ2-1; TRBD2 is a possible D gene (5 bases). This CDR3 has 13 residues. CDR1 and CDR2 from the germline V gene are SGHTA and FQGNSA. CDR3 in DNA: TGTGCCAGCCTGAGGGCCTCCCACAATGAGCAGTTCTTC. This sequence encodes CASLRASHNEQFF.

This sequence joins TRBV24-1 and TRBJ2-5; TRBD1 matches 7 bases. CDR3 length equals 16 residues. Looked up from germline, CDR1 is KGHDR and CDR2 is SFDVKD. V lost 0 bases to trimming and J lost 5 bases; unmatched junction nucleotides: 8. CDR3 residues: CATSDLRVGGAETQYF. The CDR3 DNA reads as TGTGCCACCAGTGATTTGCGGGTAGGGGGCGCGGAGACCCAGTACTTC.

Only a few counts were recorded for this clone. The chain links TRBV7-2 to TRBJ1-5; 8 nucleotides line up with TRBD1. The CDR3 is 14 residues long. Germline CDR1 SGHTA, CDR2 FQGNSA. J gave up 4 bases and V 5 bases, and 4 bases lay outside the gene matches. DNA for the CDR3: TGTGCCAGCAGCGAACGACAGGGGAATCAGCCCCAGCATTTT. It is translated as CASSERQGNQPQHF.

The chain couples TRBV9 to TRBJ1-3; D is perhaps TRBD1 (6 bases). This CDR3 contains 17 residues. Germline loops: CDR1 SGDLS, CDR2 YYNGEE. V shed 0 bases and J shed 0 bases, with 13 bases lying between them. CDR3 loop: CASSVDPGALSGNTIYF. The DNA of the CDR3 is TGTGCCAGCAGCGTAGATCCAGGGGCGCTCTCTGGAAACACCATATATTTT.

V and J are TRBV28 and TRBJ1-1; D gene ambiguous. The germline gives CDR1 MDHEN, CDR2 SYDVKM. V was shortened by 7 bases and J by 0 bases, with 15 bases between the two germline ends. The CDR3 spans 15 residues. CDR3 protein: CASIAPLTMNTEAFF. CDR3 in DNA: TGTGCCAGCATTGCGCCACTAACCATGAACACTGAAGCTTTCTTT. The variable domain in full, completed from reference TRBV28 and TRBJ1-1, reads DVKVTQSSRYLVKRTGEKVFLECVQDMDHENMFWYRQDPGLGLRLIYFSYDVKMKEKGDIPEGYSVSREKKERFSLILESASTNQTSMYLCASIAPLTMNTEAFFGQGTRLTVV.